A single sample is the source of the 15 T cell receptor beta chains below, sequenced in a study of PD-1 blockade in classical Hodgkin lymphoma. Clones were read by immunoSEQ multiplex PCR, and TCRdb kept only the in-frame ones, dropping some. Of about 47,000 clones listed, roughly 91% are singletons. Specified time point: newly diagnosed, previously untreated cHL patient sample. The sequencing input was peripheral blood mononuclear cells (PBMCs). Receptors originate from a human donor with classical Hodgkin lymphoma.

The chain uses TRBV19 and TRBJ1-4; tentative D call: TRBD1 (6 bases). Germline V gene data show CDR1 as LNHDA and CDR2 as SQIVND (reference sequence). The germline V and J ends were trimmed by 3 bases and 8 bases, with 37 bases remaining between them. The CDR3 is 22 amino acids. The CDR3 DNA reads as TGTGCCAGTAGTATTCGGTTGATCCCCGGGATGGTTGGCGAACAGGGTTCGGAAAAACTGTTTTTT. This codes for CASSIRLIPGMVGEQGSEKLFF.

V gene TRBV6-1 combines with J gene TRBJ1-5; D is ambiguous. V dropped 1 base and J dropped 4 bases, with 11 bases sitting between them. In germline, CDR1 is MNHNS, CDR2 SASEGT. This CDR3 is 15 amino acids long. As DNA, the CDR3 is TGTGCCAGCAGTGAAGTCGGCATTCGGAATCAGCCCCAGCATTTT. Translated: CASSEVGIRNQPQHF.

This clone was picked up one time. The genes are TRBV19 and TRBJ2-3; 10 bases line up with TRBD2. Germline V gives CDR1 LNHDA, CDR2 SQIVND (reference sequence). The CDR3 loop spans 16 amino acids. Trimming took 6 bases from V and 4 from J; bases not matched to a gene: 10. The CDR3 loop reads CASRGERLAGADTQYF. The DNA of the CDR3 is TGTGCCAGTAGGGGAGAGAGGCTAGCGGGAGCAGATACGCAGTATTTT.

The DNA of the CDR3 is TGTGCCAGCAGCTTGGAGGACAATGAGCAGTTCTTC. Amino acids: CASSLEDNEQFF. The V call is TRBV13, the J call TRBJ2-1, with a tentative D call TRBD2 (5 bases). Trimming cost V 3 bases and J 5 bases, with 5 bases left between them. Germline CDR1 is PRHDT and CDR2 is FYEKMQ (reference sequence). This CDR3 comprises 12 residues. Full variable domain (remainder filled in from reference TRBV13 and TRBJ2-1): AAGVIQSPRHLIKEKRETATLKCYPIPRHDTVYWYQQGPGQDPQFLISFYEKMQSDKGSIPDRFSAQQFSDYHSELNMSSLELGDSALYFCASSLEDNEQFFGPGTRLTVL.

The J gene is TRBJ2-2, the V gene TRBV7-7; a possible D gene is TRBD1 (6 bases). Between the trimmed V and J ends, which lost 5 bases and 5 bases, there was a span of 9 bases. The CDR3 sequence is 13 residues long. Germline V gives CDR1 SSHAT, CDR2 FNYEAQ (reference sequence). DNA of the CDR3: TGTGCCAGCAGCGAGGGGGAGACCGGGGAGCTGTTTTTT. This encodes CASSEGETGELFF.

A note on this clone: The same CDR3 is also encoded by other DNA sequences in this sample. The chain employs TRBV6-1 and TRBJ2-6, with no clear D. This CDR3 region has 15 residues. Per germline, CDR1 MNHNS and CDR2 SASEGT. With 1 base removed from V and 0 bases from J, the gap between germline ends came to 4 bases. In nucleotides, the CDR3 is TGTGCCAGCAGTGAAGACAGCTCTGGGGCCAACGTCCTGACTTTC. Translating it yields CASSEDSSGANVLTF.

This clone was observed a handful of times. CDR3 protein: CATHGENTEAFF. Written as DNA, the CDR3 is TGTGCCACCCATGGGGAGAACACTGAAGCTTTCTTT. The chain uses TRBV11-2 and TRBJ1-1; D ambiguous. Germline V gene lookup returns CDR1 SGHAT and CDR2 FQNNGV. V dropped 10 bases and J dropped 1 base, with 10 bases sitting between them. The CDR3 extends over 12 amino acids. Using reference TRBV11-2 and TRBJ1-1 for the parts outside the CDR3, the full variable domain is EAGVAQSPRYKIIEKRQSVAFWCNPISGHATLYWYQQILGQGPKLLIQFQNNGVVDDSQLPKDRFSAERLKGVDSTLKIQPAKLEDSAVYLCATHGENTEAFFGQGTRLTVV.

The chain carries TRBV27 and TRBJ2-2; 9 nucleotides align to TRBD2. This CDR3 comprises 16 residues. Germline CDR1 is MNHEY and CDR2 is SMNVEV (reference sequence). V was clipped by 8 bases and J by 5 bases; unmatched bases: 12. The CDR3 here is CASGLLAGDGTGELFF. CDR3 DNA: TGTGCCAGCGGCCTGTTAGCGGGAGATGGAACCGGGGAGCTGTTTTTT.

This chain links TRBV7-3 with TRBJ2-5; D might be TRBD1 or TRBD2, each matching 5 bases. Germline lookup yields CDR1 SGHTA and CDR2 FQGTGA. V was trimmed by 4 bases and J by 1 base, leaving 16 bases between them. This CDR3 region has 16 residues. The CDR3 DNA follows: TGTGCCAGCAGCTCTCCGGGGCGGGTGGGCCAAGAGACCCAGTACTTC. Residues: CASSSPGRVGQETQYF.

The chain employs TRBV7-9 and TRBJ1-4; D possibly corresponds to TRBD1 (5 bases). CDR1 and CDR2 (germline): SEHNR, FQNEAQ (reference sequence). The germline V and J ends were trimmed by 8 bases and 13 bases, with 23 bases remaining between them. The CDR3 loop spans 14 amino acids. The CDR3 nucleotides read TGTGCCAGCGGGGCCGGACCGACTCCTTGGAGACTGTTTTTT. Amino acids: CASGAGPTPWRLFF.

The J gene is TRBJ1-1, the V gene TRBV10-1; unclear D gene. Germline loops: CDR1 WNHNN, CDR2 SYGVQD (reference sequence). V dropped 2 bases and J dropped 0 bases, with 4 bases sitting between them. The CDR3 sequence is 13 residues long. This chain's CDR3 is CASSERMNTEAFF. The CDR3 DNA is TGCGCCAGCAGTGAGAGGATGAACACTGAAGCTTTCTTT.

DNA for the CDR3: TGCAGCGTCTCGGACAGGGCCGGTGAGCAGTTCTTC. Its protein is CSVSDRAGEQFF. V is TRBV29-1 and J is TRBJ2-1, with 8 bases lining up with TRBD1. With 6 bases clipped from V and 9 bases from J, the junction kept 7 bases outside the gene matches. This CDR3 comprises 12 residues. Per the germline V gene, CDR1 is SQVTM and CDR2 is ANQGSEA.

The V and J genes are TRBV27 and TRBJ1-1; D is ambiguous. The ends were cut back, 5 bases at V and 0 bases at J, with 10 bases in the middle. There are 14 residues in the CDR3. In germline, CDR1 is MNHEY, CDR2 SMNVEV (reference sequence). CDR3 nucleotides: TGTGCCAGCAGTCCCTCCCGGGTGAACACTGAAGCTTTCTTT. Its translation: CASSPSRVNTEAFF.

In DNA, the CDR3 is TGTGCCAGCAGTCAAGCGAATCAGCCCCAGCATTTT. Translation: CASSQANQPQHF. The chain recombines TRBV7-9 with TRBJ1-5; D unclear. Between the trimmed V and J ends, which lost 6 bases and 4 bases, there was a span of 7 bases. This CDR3 has 12 residues. The V gene's germline CDR1 is SEHNR and CDR2 FQNEAQ (reference sequence).

The V and J genes are TRBV11-2 and TRBJ2-3, with unresolved D. V gave up 0 bases and J gave up 4 bases, with 5 bases separating them. This CDR3 is 13 amino acids long. Germline V lookup: CDR1 SGHAT, CDR2 FQNNGV. The CDR3, as DNA: TGTGCCAGCAGCTTAGAGCAGGCAGATACGCAGTATTTT. Encoded protein: CASSLEQADTQYF.